This T cell receptor (beta chain) was sequenced for a study of response to subunit inactivated influenza vaccine. Study-level findings and limits: Researchers suggested that each seasonal influenza vaccination recruits few new T cells.

TCRdb processed the RT-PCR reads anew with MiXCR; each CDR3 protein has one entry. The top ten clones hold 10% to 13% of a sample with approximately 300,000 distinct CDR3 sequences, about 20% of them seen once. The germline CDR1 and CDR2 sequences are SGHAT and FQNNGV. The CDR3 contains 16 residues. V lost 2 bases to trimming and J lost 9 bases, with 17 bases between them. In regard to this clonotype: The target antigen is unknown.

The sample consisted of PBMCs from blood, taken about 19 months after vaccination. The sequence derives from a man aged 45 to 70 who received an inactivated influenza vaccine. The chain employs TRBV11-2 and TRBJ1-6, with a possible D match to TRBD1 (5 bases). This CDR3 is CASSLLAGRRSSPLHF. DNA of the CDR3: TGTGCCAGCAGCTTATTGGCAGGGCGGAGAAGTTCACCCCTCCACTTT.